This T cell receptor (beta chain) is drawn from a study of T-cell memory formation after mild COVID-19. As for the study in general: Each donor largely had its own TCR clusters.

The CDR3 consists of 15 residues. Germline CDR1 is SGHVS and CDR2 is FQNEAQ. Trimming pared 4 bases from V and 8 bases from J, leaving 17 bases between. A 5'RACE reaction primed in the constant segment made cDNA libraries of TCR alpha and TCR beta, and these carried sample barcodes and UMIs. TCRdb analysed the 5' RACE reads with MiXCR anew, one entry per CDR3 protein. The sample yields roughly 340,000 distinct CDR3 sequences, 20% to 25% seen once. General study findings and limits: A second wave expanding day 15 to 37 was CD4+-biased; contracting clones were balanced. For contracting clones, CD4+ ones sat mainly in CM and EM, CD8+ in EMRA.

Regarding this clonotype: What it recognizes is unknown.

J is TRBJ1-4 and V is TRBV7-8, with D maybe TRBD1 (5 bases). Sequenced: PBMCs or a T cell subset sorted from them (not recorded which). The sequence came from a man aged 18 to 30 who had mild COVID-19 (a few samples of this study predate the infection). Cell type and time point are not known. The CDR3 DNA is TGTGCCAGCAGCTCCGCGGGGGAGCGTCGAGAAAAACTGTTTTTT. Translated: CASSSAGERREKLFF.